Below are 21 T cell receptor beta chains sequenced from a single sample in a study of T-cell memory formation after mild COVID-19 (dated by TCRdb to about 2021). The method was 5' RACE. The data were produced on an Illumina NovaSeq 6000. Starting from the raw public reads, TCRdb applied fastp trimming at Q25, assembled clones with MiXCR and retained in-frame beta chains. Rows are combined by CDR3 protein, so each entry shows the most common genes and DNA. Across this sample there are roughly 89,000 distinct CDR3 sequences, with approximately 13% seen only once. Around a quarter of the sample is taken by the ten largest. Sequences were obtained from PBMCs or a T cell subset sorted from them (not recorded which). The receptors stem from an adult woman who had mild COVID-19 (a few samples of this study predate the infection). The sample titles of this study are shuffled in the database, so cell type and time point are left out; the donor was told from shared clones.

The chain recombines TRBV7-2 with TRBJ2-7; perhaps TRBD2 as D (6 bases). Trimming removed 5 bases from V and 3 bases from J, with 14 bases in between. The germline V gene encodes CDR1 SGHTA and CDR2 FQGNSA. This CDR3 spans 14 amino acids. DNA for the CDR3: TGTGCCAGCAGCCCGGGACTCCACCACTACGAGCAGTACTTC. Its protein product is CASSPGLHHYEQYF.

This clonotype appeared a few times. V gene TRBV11-1 combines with J gene TRBJ1-6, with D possibly being TRBD1 (6 bases). The length of the CDR3 is 14 residues. In germline, CDR1 is SGHAT, CDR2 FQDESV (reference sequence). Trimming cost V 4 bases and J 5 bases, with 9 bases left between them. CDR3 protein: CASSSRGNNSPLHF. CDR3 sequence (DNA): TGTGCCAGCAGCTCCAGGGGTAATAATTCACCCCTCCACTTT.

This clonotype was seen a handful of times. The rearrangement uses TRBV5-6 and TRBJ2-1; 9 positions agree with TRBD1. The CDR3 covers 14 residues. V shed 5 bases, J shed 5 bases, and the junction held 5 bases outside the gene matches. Germline-derived CDR1 and CDR2 are SGHDT and YYEEEE. The CDR3 here is CASSTGTGNNEQFF. The DNA of the CDR3 is TGTGCCAGCAGTACCGGGACAGGGAACAATGAGCAGTTCTTC.

This clonotype has more than one count but fewer than ten. The chain employs TRBV6-5 and TRBJ2-5, with a weak D call TRBD2 (6 bases). The V gene lost 0 bases and the J gene lost 2 bases, with 10 bases spanning the gap. CDR3 length equals 15 residues. Germline V gene sequence: CDR1 MNHEY, CDR2 SVGAGI. The CDR3 spells CASSYSFGGQETQYF. DNA for the CDR3: TGTGCCAGCAGTTACTCGTTCGGGGGACAAGAGACCCAGTACTTC.

This clonotype turned up a few times. The chain combines TRBV12-3 or TRBV12-4 with TRBJ2-7, with TRBD1 matching over 7 bases. J gave up 2 bases and V 4 bases, and 2 bases lay outside the gene matches. The CDR3 sequence is 13 residues long. The chain's CDR3 is CASSWGQTYEQYF. The CDR3 DNA follows: TGTGCCAGCAGTTGGGGACAGACCTACGAGCAGTACTTC.

This clonotype turned up a few times. This chain connects TRBV5-1 to TRBJ2-7, with TRBD1 identical over 11 bases. Germline lookup yields CDR1 SGHRS and CDR2 YFSETQ. The CDR3 spans 15 residues. The V gene end was trimmed by 3 bases and the J gene end by 3 bases; junction bases not matched to a gene: 5. The CDR3 is CASSYRTGGGYEQYF. In DNA, the CDR3 is TGCGCCAGCAGCTACCGGACAGGGGGCGGCTACGAGCAGTACTTC.

This clonotype was observed a few times. The germline gene is not matched at one end of the junction; a read error may be the cause. The chain uses TRBV30 and TRBJ2-2; D may be TRBD2 (5 bases). The CDR3 is made up of 10 amino acids. The germline CDR1 and CDR2 sequences are GTSNPN and SVGIG (reference sequence). The CDR3: CGGMAGELFF. CDR3 DNA: TGCGGAGGTATGGCCGGGGAGCTGTTTTTT.

J is TRBJ1-1 and V is TRBV4-1; 8 bases align to TRBD1. Germline CDR1 is MGHRA and CDR2 is YSYEKL. V was pared by 4 bases and J by 4 bases, with 5 bases of the junction left unmatched. The CDR3 consists of 14 residues. CDR3 DNA sequence: TGCGCCAGCAGCCCGGACAGGGTAACCACTGAAGCTTTCTTT. This translates into CASSPDRVTTEAFF.

The chain joins TRBV7-9 to TRBJ2-7, with 9 bases identical to TRBD2. Germline values: CDR1 SEHNR, CDR2 FQNEAQ (reference sequence). The CDR3 runs 14 residues. V shed 4 bases, J shed 5 bases, and the junction held 6 bases outside the gene matches. The CDR3 is CASSSKTSGNEQYF. The CDR3, as DNA: TGTGCCAGCAGCTCAAAGACTAGCGGAAACGAGCAGTACTTC. Supplemented by reference TRBV7-9 and TRBJ2-7, the full variable domain reads DTGVSQNPRHKITKRGQNVTFRCDPISEHNRLYWYRQTLGQGPEFLTYFQNEAQLEKSRLLSDRFSAERPKGSFSTLEIQRTEQGDSAMYLCASSSKTSGNEQYFGPGTRLTVT.

This clonotype was detected a few times. V is TRBV15 and J is TRBJ1-1, with D hard to call. Trimming removed 0 bases from V and 7 bases from J, with 9 bases in between. The CDR3 totals 13 residues. Germline lookup yields CDR1 LNHNV and CDR2 YYDKDF (reference sequence). Written as DNA, the CDR3 is TGTGCCACCAGCAGAGATTTGACTGGTGAAGCTTTCTTT. Its protein is CATSRDLTGEAFF.

The CDR3 coding sequence is TGTGCCAGCAGTTTGGGAACAGGGGATACGCAGTATTTT. Protein sequence: CASSLGTGDTQYF. The rearrangement links TRBV6-6 to TRBJ2-3; a possible D gene is TRBD1 (6 bases). The CDR3 sequence is 13 residues long. The V end was cut by 4 bases, the J end by 6 bases, with 11 bases between. The germline V gene encodes CDR1 MNHNY and CDR2 SVGAGI (reference sequence).

This clonotype has a handful of counts. V and J are TRBV25-1 and TRBJ2-5, with TRBD2 as a possible D gene (5 bases). Trimming took 2 bases from V and 7 from J, leaving 14 bases between them. The CDR3 has 14 residues. Per the germline V gene, CDR1 is MGHDK and CDR2 is SYGVNS. The CDR3 DNA follows: TGTGCCAGCAGTGAAGGGGAGAACGCCTGGACCCAGTACTTC. Its protein is CASSEGENAWTQYF.

This clonotype was observed a handful of times. The chain has TRBV2 and TRBJ1-1; D possibly corresponds to TRBD1 (5 bases). The germline gives CDR1 SNHLY, CDR2 FYNNEI. V dropped 2 bases and J dropped 3 bases, with 13 bases sitting between them. The CDR3 is 15 amino acids. DNA of the CDR3: TGTGCCAGCAGTGAAATGAAGGGGATGGACACTGAAGCTTTCTTT. It codes for CASSEMKGMDTEAFF.

This clonotype was counted only a few times. This chain uses TRBV6-6 with TRBJ1-6, with D possibly matching TRBD1 (6 bases). The CDR3 has 16 residues. V was shortened by 0 bases and J by 5 bases, with 11 bases between the two germline ends. Germline V gives CDR1 MNHNY, CDR2 SVGAGI (reference sequence). The CDR3 DNA is TGTGCCAGCAGTTACTCCCCCCCAGGGGATAATTCACCCCTCCACTTT. Its protein is CASSYSPPGDNSPLHF.

This clonotype showed up just a few times. This sequence joins TRBV7-7 and TRBJ2-5; TRBD2 might be the D (6 bases). The CDR3 has 14 amino acids. Germline V lookup: CDR1 SSHAT, CDR2 FNYEAQ (reference sequence). V was clipped by 1 base and J by 5 bases, with 11 bases between them. The CDR3 sequence: CASSLDPSDETQYF. The CDR3 DNA is TGTGCCAGCAGCTTAGACCCTAGCGACGAGACCCAGTACTTC. Full variable domain (outside the CDR3, taken from reference TRBV7-7 and TRBJ2-5): GAGVSQSPRYKVTKRGQDVTLRCDPISSHATLYWYQQALGQGPEFLTYFNYEAQPDKSGLPSDRFSAERPEGSISTLTIQRTEQRDSAMYRCASSLDPSDETQYFGPGTRLLVL.

Remarks on this clonotype: The junction does not match germline at one end; this may be a read error. The genes are TRBV24-1 and TRBJ2-5; D possibly corresponds to TRBD2 (6 bases). This CDR3 is 16 amino acids long. From germline, CDR1 is KGHDR and CDR2 SFDVKD. CDR3 loop: CDTSDLSSEYQETQYF. The CDR3 coding sequence is TGTGACACCAGTGATTTATCTAGCGAGTACCAAGAGACCCAGTACTTC.

V is TRBV5-6 and J is TRBJ1-1; D may be TRBD1 (6 bases). V gave up 2 bases and J gave up 5 bases, with 13 bases separating them. CDR1 and CDR2 from the germline V gene are SGHDT and YYEEEE. The length of the CDR3 is 14 residues. In DNA form, the CDR3 reads TGTGCCAGCAGCTTAATCACAGGGAGGACTGAAGCTTTCTTT. This gives the protein CASSLITGRTEAFF. Filled out from reference TRBV5-6 and TRBJ1-1, the complete variable domain reads DAGVTQSPTHLIKTRGQQVTLRCSPKSGHDTVSWYQQALGQGPQFIFQYYEEEERQRGNFPDRFSGHQFPNYSSELNVNALLLGDSALYLCASSLITGRTEAFFGQGTRLTVV.

This chain connects TRBV11-3 to TRBJ1-4; unclear D gene. The CDR3 loop spans 12 amino acids. CDR1 and CDR2 (germline): SGHNT, YENEEA. V was cut by 5 bases and J by 8 bases, with 9 bases left in between. The CDR3 loop reads CASSARGEKLFF. In DNA form, the CDR3 reads TGTGCCAGCAGCGCCCGAGGGGAAAAACTGTTTTTT.

V is TRBV2 and J is TRBJ1-1; D unclear. This CDR3 comprises 12 residues. The V end lost 7 bases, the J end lost 5 bases, and 11 bases lay between the germline ends. In germline, CDR1 is SNHLY, CDR2 FYNNEI. CDR3 DNA: TGTGCCAGCATTTTGCGGTTAACTGAAGCTTTCTTT. It translates to CASILRLTEAFF.

In its sample, this clonotype was seen a few times. The V gene is TRBV12-3 or TRBV12-4, the J gene TRBJ2-2, with 10 positions matching TRBD2. The CDR3 loop spans 15 amino acids. V trimming: 6 bases; J trimming: 3 bases; junction bases outside the gene matches: 4. CDR3 in DNA: TGTGCCAGCAGCCTGACTAGCGGGTACACCGGGGAGCTGTTTTTT. It is translated as CASSLTSGYTGELFF.

V is TRBV5-1 and J is TRBJ1-4, with D possibly matching TRBD1 (6 bases). V was trimmed by 4 bases and J by 9 bases, leaving 10 bases between them. This CDR3 spans 12 amino acids. CDR1 is SGHRS, CDR2 YFSETQ, per germline. Written as DNA, the CDR3 is TGCGCCAGCAGCCTGGACAGTAAAAAACTGTTTTTT. This gives the protein CASSLDSKKLFF.